This entry lists 12 T cell receptor beta chains sequenced from one sample in a study of molecular identifiers for immune sequencing clone quantification. Each CDR3 protein gets one entry after TCRdb re-called the PCR reads with MiXCR. Here the sample spans approximately 35,000 distinct CDR3 sequences, about a fifth being singletons. The sequencing input was naive CD8+ T cells from blood, with Jurkat cell RNA spiked in. Indicated subset: FACS-sorted CD8+CD4-CCR7+CD45RA+ naive T cells. These receptors were obtained from a human donor in good health. Some libraries in this study had Jurkat cell RNA spiked in.

This clonotype appeared many times. The rearrangement uses TRBV28 and TRBJ2-5; D not certain. V lost 5 bases to trimming and J lost 1 base, with 14 bases between them. The length of the CDR3 is 15 residues. CDR1 and CDR2 from the germline V gene are MDHEN and SYDVKM. CDR3 sequence (DNA): TGTGCCAGCAGTCTAGTTAGAAGGGTCCAAGAGACCCAGTACTTC. It is translated as CASSLVRRVQETQYF. Filled out from reference TRBV28 and TRBJ2-5, the complete variable domain reads DVKVTQSSRYLVKRTGEKVFLECVQDMDHENMFWYRQDPGLGLRLIYFSYDVKMKEKGDIPEGYSVSREKKERFSLILESASTNQTSMYLCASSLVRRVQETQYFGPGTRLLVL.

The rearrangement links TRBV9 to TRBJ2-1, with D possibly TRBD2 on 5 matching bases. This CDR3 contains 12 residues. V lost 4 bases to trimming and J lost 9 bases, with 11 bases between them. Germline V CDR1 and CDR2: SGDLS, YYNGEE. CDR3 protein: CASSPLDPEQFF. The DNA of the CDR3 is TGTGCCAGCAGCCCACTAGACCCTGAGCAGTTCTTC.

This clonotype was picked up many times. The rearrangement links TRBV15 to TRBJ1-1; TRBD1 agrees at 7 bases. From germline, CDR1 is LNHNV and CDR2 YYDKDF (reference sequence). The CDR3 totals 15 residues. V lost 2 bases to trimming and J lost 1 base; unmatched junction nucleotides: 4. The CDR3 loop is CATSRQGTENTEAFF. CDR3 coding DNA: TGTGCCACCAGCAGACAAGGGACAGAGAACACTGAAGCTTTCTTT.

This clonotype was counted many times. V usage is TRBV3-1 and J usage is TRBJ2-3; TRBD2 matches 9 bases. Germline CDR1 is LGHDT and CDR2 is YNNKEL (reference sequence). The CDR3 contains 15 residues. The V segment lost 5 bases and the J segment 1 base; nucleotides outside the gene matches: 4. The CDR3 reads CASSTRTSGTDTQYF. CDR3 nucleotide sequence: TGTGCCAGCAGCACCAGGACTAGCGGCACAGATACGCAGTATTTT.

Concerning this clonotype itself: This may be a read error, as it is one base from a much larger clone. This chain joins TRBV4-3 and TRBJ2-1; D ambiguous. CDR1 LGHNA and CDR2 YSLEER come from the germline V gene. The CDR3 contains 14 residues. CDR3 amino acids: CTSSQDIGWREQFF. The CDR3 DNA sequence: TGCACCAGCAGCCAAGATATAGGGTGGCGTGAGCAGTTCTTC.

Details on this clonotype: It may be a read error: a sequence one base away is much more abundant. The chain links TRBV12-5 to TRBJ1-1; D is unresolved. Germline V gene lookup returns CDR1 LGHNT and CDR2 FRNRAP. This CDR3 is 12 amino acids long. The CDR3 sequence is CASGLSNTEVFF. The CDR3 nucleotides are TGTGCTAGTGGCCTTTCGAACACTGAAGTTTTCTTT.

This clonotype was seen repeatedly, ten times or more. The chain uses TRBV28 and TRBJ2-2, with a weak D call TRBD1 (6 bases). Germline assignment: CDR1 MDHEN and CDR2 SYDVKM. The CDR3 spans 14 residues. V was trimmed by 6 bases and J by 4 bases, leaving 12 bases between them. The CDR3 loop is CASSFRQVTGELFF. The CDR3, as DNA: TGTGCCAGCAGCTTCCGACAGGTCACCGGGGAGCTGTTTTTT.

This clonotype appeared many times. The V gene is TRBV5-6, the J gene TRBJ2-3; tentatively, D is TRBD1 or TRBD2 (5 bases each). Germline V gives CDR1 SGHDT, CDR2 YYEEEE. Trimming took 5 bases from V and 0 from J, leaving 19 bases between them. This CDR3 region has 17 residues. CDR3 sequence: CASRPGRDPSSTDTQYF. The CDR3 nucleotides read TGTGCCAGCAGACCCGGACGGGACCCCTCTAGCACAGATACGCAGTATTTT.

CDR3 amino acids: CSVEGTGGKYNEQFF. CDR3 sequence (DNA): TGCAGCGTTGAAGGGACAGGGGGCAAGTACAATGAGCAGTTCTTC. The chain is built from TRBV29-1 and TRBJ2-1, with 11 bases fitting TRBD1. The CDR3 contains 15 residues. With V trimmed by 1 base and J by 4 bases, 3 bases remained unmatched. CDR1 is SQVTM, CDR2 ANQGSEA, per germline.

This clonotype was counted ten times or more. J is TRBJ2-7 and V is TRBV2, with D perhaps TRBD1 or TRBD2 (5 bases each). Germline V lookup: CDR1 SNHLY, CDR2 FYNNEI. The V gene lost 0 bases and the J gene lost 0 bases, with 9 bases spanning the gap. This CDR3 has 15 residues. The CDR3 loop is CASSEARGRSYEQYF. Written as DNA, the CDR3 is TGTGCCAGCAGTGAAGCGAGGGGCCGCTCCTACGAGCAGTACTTC.

The chain uses TRBV7-2 and TRBJ1-4, with 9 bases that match TRBD1. The V segment lost 4 bases and the J segment 6 bases; nucleotides outside the gene matches: 6. CDR1 SGHTA and CDR2 FQGNSA come from the germline V gene. This CDR3 is built from 15 residues. CDR3 sequence: CASSWDRVGHEKLFF. CDR3 nucleotide sequence: TGTGCCAGCAGCTGGGACAGGGTAGGGCATGAAAAACTGTTTTTT.

V usage is TRBV2 and J usage is TRBJ2-1; TRBD2 aligns across 11 bases. There are 15 residues in the CDR3. Germline CDR1 SNHLY, CDR2 FYNNEI. V trimming: 7 bases; J trimming: 4 bases; junction bases outside the gene matches: 6. The CDR3 here is CASKASGGSYNEQFF. The CDR3 nucleotides read TGTGCCAGCAAGGCTAGCGGGGGGAGTTACAATGAGCAGTTCTTC. Looking up the rest from reference TRBV2 and TRBJ2-1 gives the full variable domain: EPEVTQTPSHQVTQMGQEVILRCVPISNHLYFYWYRQILGQKVEFLVSFYNNEISEKSEIFDDQFSVERPDGSNFTLKIRSTKLEDSAMYFCASKASGGSYNEQFFGPGTRLTVL.